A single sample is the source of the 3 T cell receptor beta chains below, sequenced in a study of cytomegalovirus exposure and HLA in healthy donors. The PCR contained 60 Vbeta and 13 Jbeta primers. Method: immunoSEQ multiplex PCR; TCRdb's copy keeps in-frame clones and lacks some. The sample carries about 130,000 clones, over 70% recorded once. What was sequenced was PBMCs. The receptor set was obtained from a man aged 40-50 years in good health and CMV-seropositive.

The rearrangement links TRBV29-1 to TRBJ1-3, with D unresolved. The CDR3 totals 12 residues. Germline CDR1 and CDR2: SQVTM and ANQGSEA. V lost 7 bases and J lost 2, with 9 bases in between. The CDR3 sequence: CSGAFTGNTIYF. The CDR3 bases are TGCAGCGGGGCCTTCACTGGAAACACCATATATTTT. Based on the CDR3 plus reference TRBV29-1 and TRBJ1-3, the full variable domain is SAVISQKPSRDICQRGTSLTIQCQVDSQVTMMFWYRQQPGQSLTLIATANQGSEATYESGFVIDKFPISRPNLTFSTLTVSNMSPEDSSIYLCSGAFTGNTIYFGEGSWLTVV.

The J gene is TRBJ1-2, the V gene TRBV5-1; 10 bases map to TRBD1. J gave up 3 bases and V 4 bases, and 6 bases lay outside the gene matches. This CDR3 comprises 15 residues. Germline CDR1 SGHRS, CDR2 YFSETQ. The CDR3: CASSRRQGADYGYTF. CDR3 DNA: TGCGCCAGCAGCCGGAGACAGGGGGCCGACTATGGCTACACCTTC.

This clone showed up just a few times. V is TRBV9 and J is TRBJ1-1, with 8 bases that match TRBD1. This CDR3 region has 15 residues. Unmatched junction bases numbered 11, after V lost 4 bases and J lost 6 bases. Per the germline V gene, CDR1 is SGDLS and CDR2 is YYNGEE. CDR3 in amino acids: CASSPTGGRSSEAFF. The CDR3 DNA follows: TGTGCCAGCAGCCCTACAGGGGGACGCAGCTCTGAAGCTTTCTTT.